This TCR beta chain was recorded in a study of post-analysis software for immune sequencing data (dated by TCRdb to about 2015). In terms of the full investigation: Recorded disease courses included relapsing-remitting, secondary progressive and progressive-relapsing multiple sclerosis, with some patients lacking subtype annotation. A subset of samples was prepared in parallel using single-end sample barcoding, then pooled and co-amplified after Illumina adapter ligation. Patient repertoires were compared against roughly 12 previously published healthy control repertoires from donors aged about 6 to 26 years. The research as a whole found: Multiple sclerosis patients had significantly lower normalized Chao1 diversity than controls, a result that suggests substantial peripheral T-cell clonal expansion. Strong co-clustering of samples prepared in the same batch was shown by direct clustering with F measure, prompting a batch-effect correction. The multiple sclerosis patient group was slightly younger than the control group. Significantly higher frequencies in patients than in controls were found for five or six TRBV segments, including TRBV5-6, TRBV5-1 and TRBV20-1.

To demonstrate the VDJtools post-analysis software, the study profiled TCR beta repertoires from the peripheral blood of about a dozen young patients with multiple sclerosis. The patients with multiple sclerosis were children and adolescents between 6 and 15 years of age. In its sample, this clonotype was seen many times. No cognate antigen has been identified for it. The record has no base qualities; no much larger clone is one base away. Library method: PCR. Sequenced using an Illumina HiSeq 2500. Unique molecular identifiers were incorporated into TCR beta cDNA libraries to reduce PCR and sequencing biases. Every 1 to 10 million input T cells yielded approximately 500,000 cDNA molecules, meaning each molecule approximated one T cell. The patient libraries were prepared and sequenced using the same protocol as the earlier healthy control dataset. Within a given batch, samples were prepared together, multiplexed and sequenced on the same HiSeq lane. For the original study's pipeline: MIGEC was used to process the raw barcoded reads, and molecular identifier groups with only a single read were discarded before consensus assembly and CDR3 extraction. VDJtools was used for post-analysis of the clonotype tables, and diversity was normalized by down-sampling every dataset to the size of the smallest sample. Repertoire overlap clustering matched CDR3 amino acid but not nucleotide sequences to correct batch-related cross-sample contamination. TCRdb reanalyzed the raw reads on its own, using fastp at Q25 for trimming and MiXCR for clone calling, and kept in-frame beta chains. One record per CDR3 amino acid sequence lists the most common genes and DNA. TCRdb, not the authors, supplied the V and J calls. In all, the sample holds roughly 570,000 distinct CDR3 sequences, and roughly 34% of those were seen once. The ten largest clones represent under 7% of the sample.

CDR1 and CDR2 were assigned from the germline V gene as SQVTM and ANQGSEA. Here V drops 6 bases and J drops 5 bases, and the junction holds 15 bases not matched to any gene. The CDR3 measures 15 amino acids from cysteine to phenylalanine. CDR3 DNA only is kept here, 45 bases in frame from base 1. The sequence joins TRBV29-1 to TRBJ2-7; 8 middle bases align to TRBD1. The sequence derives from a girl between 2 and 17 years old with multiple sclerosis. Source material: blood. The CDR3 sequence is CSVDRTGGIGHEQYF. The nucleotide sequence reads TGCAGCGTCGACCGTACAGGGGGAATAGGCCACGAGCAGTACTTC.